This entry lists 32 T cell receptor beta chains sequenced from one sample in a study of beta chain features in type 1 diabetes. The sequenced template was cDNA made from the entire isolated RNA. Assay used: immunoSEQ multiplex PCR; TCRdb lists only in-frame clones, some missing. The repertoire holds fewer than 200,000 clones, with about 13% as singletons. The material sequenced was central memory CD4+ T cells from blood. Receptors were obtained from a woman aged 18-29 years in good health.

V and J are TRBV7-8 and TRBJ2-1; 9 bases line up with TRBD1. This CDR3 has 16 residues. Per the germline V gene, CDR1 is SGHVS and CDR2 is FQNEAQ. With V trimmed by 5 bases and J by 4 bases, 9 bases remained unmatched. CDR3 in DNA: TGTGCCAGCAGCCCAAGCCGGGACAGGGCGTACAATGAGCAGTTCTTC. Translating it yields CASSPSRDRAYNEQFF.

This clone has a handful of counts. The J gene is TRBJ2-5, the V gene TRBV28; maybe TRBD2 (5 bases). The germline V gene has CDR1 MDHEN and CDR2 SYDVKM. Trimming pared 5 bases from V and 2 bases from J, leaving 9 bases between. CDR3 length equals 13 residues. CDR3 DNA: TGTGCCAGCAGTCCCAGCGGTCAAGAGACCCAGTACTTC. This codes for CASSPSGQETQYF.

In its sample, this clone was seen a few times. This sequence joins TRBV29-1 and TRBJ2-7; 7 nucleotides match TRBD2. The CDR3 runs 13 residues. Germline V gives CDR1 SQVTM, CDR2 ANQGSEA. V shed 4 bases, J shed 4 bases, and the junction held 7 bases outside the gene matches. The CDR3 is CSVGGTTHYEQYF. The CDR3 coding sequence is TGCAGCGTTGGGGGGACTACCCATTACGAGCAGTACTTC.

This clone was found a few times. The junction does not match germline at one end; this may be a read error. V is TRBV25-1 and J is TRBJ2-7; 13 bases are a match to TRBD2. Germline CDR1 reads MGHDK; CDR2 reads SYGVNS. The CDR3 sequence is 14 residues long. CDR3 residues: CASSDPTRTSGSFF. CDR3 in DNA: TGTGCCAGCAGTGACCCTACCAGGACTAGCGGGAGTTTTTTC.

For this clone: Given a much more abundant clone one base away, this may be a read error. Different DNA sequences within this sample yield the same CDR3. This chain connects TRBV7-9 to TRBJ2-1; possible D gene TRBD2, 6 bases. V was pared by 3 bases and J by 0 bases, with 6 bases between. This CDR3 has 14 amino acids. Germline V gene lookup returns CDR1 SEHNR and CDR2 FQNEAQ (reference sequence). Here the CDR3 DNA reads TGTGCCAGCAGCTTGACTAGCTCCTACAATGAGCAGTTCTTC. The encoded protein is CASSLTSSYNEQFF.

The sample holds a few counts of this clone. V and J are TRBV6-6 and TRBJ2-1; TRBD1 might be the D (7 bases). The CDR3 totals 11 residues. V lost 6 bases, J lost 9 bases, and 9 bases lay in between. CDR1 and CDR2 (germline): MNHNY, SVGAGI (reference sequence). The CDR3 coding sequence is TGTGCCAGCAGCCAGGGGGGTGAGCAGTTCTTC. This encodes CASSQGGEQFF.

The rearrangement links TRBV5-1 to TRBJ1-2, with 8 bases identical to TRBD1. V shed 0 bases and J 7 bases; nucleotides not matched to a gene: 8. This CDR3 region has 15 residues. CDR1 and CDR2 from the germline V gene are SGHRS and YFSETQ. The CDR3 coding sequence is TGCGCCAGCAGCTTGGTCTCACAGGGGGGCTTTGGCTACACCTTC. Translation: CASSLVSQGGFGYTF.

V gene TRBV2 combines with J gene TRBJ2-3; a weak D match, TRBD2 (6 bases). CDR3 length: 14 residues. Germline CDR1 SNHLY, CDR2 FYNNEI. V shed 4 bases and J shed 6 bases, with 14 bases lying between them. Here the CDR3 reads CASSAEGRRDTQYF. The CDR3 bases are TGTGCCAGCAGTGCGGAGGGAAGGCGGGATACGCAGTATTTT.

The chain carries TRBV27 and TRBJ2-1, with 14 bases identical to TRBD2. The junction had 7 bases not matched to a gene; V was cut back by 6 bases and J by 0 bases. Germline CDR1 reads MNHEY; CDR2 reads SMNVEV (reference sequence). This CDR3 comprises 18 residues. The DNA of the CDR3 is TGTGCCAGCAGCAAAGGACTAGCGGGGGGAAGCTCCTACAATGAGCAGTTCTTC. It translates to CASSKGLAGGSSYNEQFF.

V is TRBV27 and J is TRBJ2-7; possibly TRBD2 for D (6 bases). Trimming shortened V by 8 bases and J by 5 bases, and 19 bases separated the two germline ends. The CDR3 contains 14 residues. Germline V gene lookup returns CDR1 MNHEY and CDR2 SMNVEV (reference sequence). The CDR3 protein is CASDTRRGTDEQYF. CDR3 nucleotides: TGTGCCAGCGACACCCGTCGGGGGACCGACGAGCAGTACTTC.

The chain combines TRBV27 with TRBJ2-5; a possible D gene is TRBD2 (5 bases). The V and J ends lost 7 bases and 3 bases respectively, with 21 bases between them. This CDR3 has 16 amino acids. Germline V lookup: CDR1 MNHEY, CDR2 SMNVEV (reference sequence). The CDR3 bases are TGTGCCAGCATCCCCTTAACGGGGTTGGCGAAAGAGACCCAGTACTTC. Its protein product is CASIPLTGLAKETQYF.

The chain employs TRBV4-2 and TRBJ1-5; D gene ambiguous. From germline, CDR1 is LGHNA and CDR2 YNFKEQ. The V end was cut by 0 bases, the J end by 11 bases, with 11 bases between. The length of the CDR3 is 13 residues. CDR3 sequence: CASSQDRDMAQHF. The CDR3 DNA reads as TGTGCCAGCAGCCAAGATCGGGATATGGCCCAGCATTTT.

This clone was seen more than once but under ten times. V gene TRBV11-3 combines with J gene TRBJ1-1; D gene unclear. The CDR3 loop spans 14 amino acids. The V and J ends lost 2 bases and 7 bases respectively, with 14 bases between them. CDR1 and CDR2 (germline): SGHNT, YENEEA. CDR3 in amino acids: CASSLRSPGHEAFF. The CDR3 bases are TGTGCCAGCAGCTTAAGAAGCCCTGGGCATGAAGCTTTCTTT.

This clone was seen more than once but under ten times. The V and J genes are TRBV4-2 and TRBJ2-1; 7 bases fit TRBD1. CDR1 and CDR2 (germline): LGHNA, YNFKEQ. V dropped 4 bases and J dropped 6; count of bases not matched to a gene: 6. The CDR3 covers 14 residues. CDR3 coding DNA: TGTGCCAGCAGCCGTGAGGGGGCGATCAATGAGCAGTTCTTC. It codes for CASSREGAINEQFF.

This clone occurred a few times. The chain is built from TRBV19 and TRBJ2-1, with TRBD2 identical over 11 bases. CDR1 and CDR2 (germline): LNHDA, SQIVND (reference sequence). This CDR3 is built from 17 residues. V gave up 5 bases and J gave up 8 bases; unmatched junction bases: 14. The CDR3 is CASSFQPTSGRTHEQFF. In DNA form, the CDR3 reads TGTGCCAGTAGTTTTCAACCAACTAGCGGGAGAACGCATGAGCAGTTCTTC. Together with reference TRBV19 and TRBJ2-1, the CDR3 gives the full variable domain: DGGITQSPKYLFRKEGQNVTLSCEQNLNHDAMYWYRQDPGQGLRLIYYSQIVNDFQKGDIAEGYSVSREKKESFPLTVTSAQKNPTAFYLCASSFQPTSGRTHEQFFGPGTRLTVL.

There are many counts of this clone. V and J are TRBV18 and TRBJ2-1; TRBD2 might be the D (5 bases). V lost 2 bases to trimming and J lost 6 bases, with 14 bases between them. Germline-derived CDR1 and CDR2 are KGHSH and LQKENI. The CDR3 length is 15 residues. The CDR3 protein is CASSPKVSSFNEQFF. CDR3 DNA sequence: TGTGCCAGCTCACCAAAGGTATCTAGCTTCAATGAGCAGTTCTTC.

This clone was recorded a few times. This chain uses TRBV15 with TRBJ2-1, with TRBD2 matching over 9 bases. V dropped 1 base and J dropped 9; count of bases not matched to a gene: 4. Per the germline V gene, CDR1 is LNHNV and CDR2 is YYDKDF (reference sequence). The CDR3 sequence is 14 residues long. CDR3 nucleotides: TGTGCCACCAGCAGAGGGGAACTAGCGGGTGAGCAGTTCTTC. This gives the protein CATSRGELAGEQFF.

This clone was recorded once. The rearrangement uses TRBV19 and TRBJ1-1, with TRBD1 matching 7 bases. V lost 3 bases to trimming and J lost 3 bases; unmatched junction nucleotides: 4. Germline values: CDR1 LNHDA, CDR2 SQIVND (reference sequence). This CDR3 region has 14 residues. The DNA of the CDR3 is TGTGCCAGTAGTATTGAGGGGGCGCACACTGAAGCTTTCTTT. Translated, it gives CASSIEGAHTEAFF.

This clone has only a few counts. The V call is TRBV7-8, the J call TRBJ2-1; D is perhaps TRBD2 (6 bases). This CDR3 has 15 amino acids. V was pared by 3 bases and J by 7 bases, with 16 bases between. The V gene's germline CDR1 is SGHVS and CDR2 FQNEAQ. The CDR3 region is CASSFKRVGVNEQFF. The DNA of the CDR3 is TGTGCCAGCAGCTTCAAGCGGGTTGGGGTGAATGAGCAGTTCTTC.

The chain links TRBV6-6 to TRBJ2-7, with TRBD2 matching 7 bases. J lost 4 bases, V lost 2 bases, and 5 bases had no gene match. The CDR3 covers 14 residues. From germline, CDR1 is MNHNY and CDR2 SVGAGI (reference sequence). CDR3: CASSYRAGEYEQYF. The DNA of the CDR3 is TGTGCCAGCAGTTACAGGGCGGGAGAATACGAGCAGTACTTC.

This clone has just a few counts. J is TRBJ1-2 and V is TRBV5-1; possible D gene TRBD1, 6 bases. Trimming took 4 bases from V and 2 from J, leaving 15 bases between them. The germline V gene has CDR1 SGHRS and CDR2 YFSETQ. The CDR3 is made up of 15 amino acids. CDR3 region: CASSTGTPTNYGYTF. Written as DNA, the CDR3 is TGCGCCAGCAGCACCGGGACACCGACAAACTATGGCTACACCTTC.

This clone showed up just a few times. V gene TRBV19 combines with J gene TRBJ1-1, with 9 bases aligning to TRBD1. This CDR3 is 17 amino acids long. The germline gives CDR1 LNHDA, CDR2 SQIVND (reference sequence). The V and J ends lost 3 bases and 3 bases, in that order; junction bases with no gene match: 11. The CDR3 DNA follows: TGTGCCAGTAGTATGCATCAACAGGGGGCTAGGGACACTGAAGCTTTCTTT. Its protein is CASSMHQQGARDTEAFF.

This clone was seen more than once but under ten times. V gene TRBV9 combines with J gene TRBJ2-1; 7 positions match TRBD2. With V trimmed by 2 bases and J by 9 bases, 5 bases remained unmatched. The CDR3 contains 13 residues. The germline CDR1 and CDR2 sequences are SGDLS and YYNGEE. The CDR3 loop is CASSVGGSSEQFF. The CDR3 coding sequence is TGTGCCAGCAGCGTTGGCGGGAGCAGTGAGCAGTTCTTC.

The gene calls are TRBV29-1 and TRBJ2-3; D might be TRBD1 (5 bases). Germline V gives CDR1 SQVTM, CDR2 ANQGSEA. This CDR3 is built from 14 residues. The germline V and J ends were trimmed by 4 bases and 0 bases, with 11 bases remaining between them. CDR3 in DNA: TGCAGCGTTGGAGTGACAGCTAGCACAGATACGCAGTATTTT. As protein: CSVGVTASTDTQYF.

This clone was detected only a few times. This chain uses TRBV29-1 with TRBJ2-3; TRBD2 agrees at 7 bases. The germline gives CDR1 SQVTM, CDR2 ANQGSEA. The CDR3 runs to 13 residues. V trimming: 6 bases; J trimming: 2 bases; junction bases outside the gene matches: 5. The CDR3 nucleotides are TGCAGCGTGCCCGGACTAGTCACAGATACGCAGTATTTT. This translates into CSVPGLVTDTQYF.

This clone has more than one count but fewer than ten. This rearrangement joins TRBV29-1 to TRBJ1-1; a possible D gene is TRBD1 (6 bases). Germline values: CDR1 SQVTM, CDR2 ANQGSEA. The germline V and J ends were trimmed by 1 base and 1 base, with 10 bases remaining between them. The CDR3 contains 14 residues. The CDR3 DNA follows: TGCAGCGTTGAAGGGCTCAGGGGGAACACTGAAGCTTTCTTT. The encoded protein is CSVEGLRGNTEAFF.

V and J are TRBV11-2 and TRBJ1-3, with 8 bases fitting TRBD1. Looked up from germline, CDR1 is SGHAT and CDR2 is FQNNGV. This CDR3 has 16 residues. J gave up 1 base and V 2 bases, and 4 bases lay outside the gene matches. Here the CDR3 DNA reads TGTGCCAGCAGCTTACAGGGGGCAGTGTCTGGAAACACCATATATTTT. Encoded protein: CASSLQGAVSGNTIYF.

The V call is TRBV5-1, the J call TRBJ1-5, with D hard to call. Germline lookup yields CDR1 SGHRS and CDR2 YFSETQ. Deletions cut 1 base from V and 1 base from J, with 9 bases between. This CDR3 comprises 15 residues. CDR3 DNA sequence: TGCGCCAGCAGCTTGTTGGGCGAGAGCAATCAGCCCCAGCATTTT. Encoded protein: CASSLLGESNQPQHF. The full variable domain, with the rest looked up from reference TRBV5-1 and TRBJ1-5, is KAGVTQTPRYLIKTRGQQVTLSCSPISGHRSVSWYQQTPGQGLQFLFEYFSETQRNKGNFPGRFSGRQFSNSRSEMNVSTLELGDSALYLCASSLLGESNQPQHFGDGTRLSIL.

V is TRBV11-3 and J is TRBJ2-1, with a possible D match to TRBD1 (6 bases). Germline CDR1 SGHNT, CDR2 YENEEA. Trimming removed 5 bases at V and 8 bases at J, with 7 bases between. This CDR3 has 11 amino acids. The CDR3 bases are TGTGCCAGCAGCCACAGGGATGAGCAGTTCTTC. Amino acid sequence: CASSHRDEQFF.

This clone was recorded many times. This rearrangement joins TRBV6-6 to TRBJ2-7; 9 bases align to TRBD1. Trimming at V came to 6 bases and at J to 6 bases, leaving 6 bases not matched to a gene. CDR3 length equals 13 residues. Germline CDR1 MNHNY, CDR2 SVGAGI (reference sequence). CDR3 region: CASSGTGYGEQYF. DNA for the CDR3: TGTGCCAGCAGCGGGACAGGGTACGGCGAGCAGTACTTC.

V and J are TRBV7-2 and TRBJ1-1, with D hard to call. V gave up 5 bases and J gave up 1 base, with 8 bases separating them. CDR3 length: 13 amino acids. The germline CDR1 and CDR2 sequences are SGHTA and FQGNSA. The CDR3 sequence is CASSPRENTEAFF. The CDR3 nucleotides are TGTGCCAGCAGCCCCCGGGAGAACACTGAAGCTTTCTTT.

The chain recombines TRBV11-2 with TRBJ2-3, with D possibly TRBD1 on 6 matching bases. CDR1 is SGHAT, CDR2 FQNNGV, per germline. V lost 5 bases and J 4 bases, leaving 13 bases between the germline ends. This CDR3 region has 14 residues. The CDR3 sequence is CASSQGSRSDTQYF. The CDR3 DNA reads as TGTGCCAGCAGCCAGGGGTCCCGTTCAGATACGCAGTATTTT.